This TCR beta chain is drawn from a study of T cell responses to AZD1222 COVID-19 vaccine. Study results and limitations: White British donors predominated, females outnumbered males, and clonal diversity was possibly underestimated.

Germline V CDR1 and CDR2: SEHNR, FQNEAQ (reference sequence). V shed 10 bases, J shed 5 bases, and the junction held 13 bases outside the gene matches. The CDR3 extends over 15 amino acids. A word on this clone: Its specificity is not known.

The protocol was immunoSEQ multiplex PCR, while the TCRdb copy is restricted to in-frame clones and leaves out a portion. Among about 93,000 clones listed, roughly 90% were seen once. The sample here was peripheral blood, taken on day 0 of MenACWY control vaccination. The sequence was obtained from an adult in good health. The rearrangement uses TRBV7-9 and TRBJ2-5; 10 bases fit TRBD1. CDR3 region: CATSPTGTGVETQYF. In DNA form, the CDR3 reads TGTGCCACCTCTCCCACCGGGACAGGGGTGGAGACCCAGTACTTC.